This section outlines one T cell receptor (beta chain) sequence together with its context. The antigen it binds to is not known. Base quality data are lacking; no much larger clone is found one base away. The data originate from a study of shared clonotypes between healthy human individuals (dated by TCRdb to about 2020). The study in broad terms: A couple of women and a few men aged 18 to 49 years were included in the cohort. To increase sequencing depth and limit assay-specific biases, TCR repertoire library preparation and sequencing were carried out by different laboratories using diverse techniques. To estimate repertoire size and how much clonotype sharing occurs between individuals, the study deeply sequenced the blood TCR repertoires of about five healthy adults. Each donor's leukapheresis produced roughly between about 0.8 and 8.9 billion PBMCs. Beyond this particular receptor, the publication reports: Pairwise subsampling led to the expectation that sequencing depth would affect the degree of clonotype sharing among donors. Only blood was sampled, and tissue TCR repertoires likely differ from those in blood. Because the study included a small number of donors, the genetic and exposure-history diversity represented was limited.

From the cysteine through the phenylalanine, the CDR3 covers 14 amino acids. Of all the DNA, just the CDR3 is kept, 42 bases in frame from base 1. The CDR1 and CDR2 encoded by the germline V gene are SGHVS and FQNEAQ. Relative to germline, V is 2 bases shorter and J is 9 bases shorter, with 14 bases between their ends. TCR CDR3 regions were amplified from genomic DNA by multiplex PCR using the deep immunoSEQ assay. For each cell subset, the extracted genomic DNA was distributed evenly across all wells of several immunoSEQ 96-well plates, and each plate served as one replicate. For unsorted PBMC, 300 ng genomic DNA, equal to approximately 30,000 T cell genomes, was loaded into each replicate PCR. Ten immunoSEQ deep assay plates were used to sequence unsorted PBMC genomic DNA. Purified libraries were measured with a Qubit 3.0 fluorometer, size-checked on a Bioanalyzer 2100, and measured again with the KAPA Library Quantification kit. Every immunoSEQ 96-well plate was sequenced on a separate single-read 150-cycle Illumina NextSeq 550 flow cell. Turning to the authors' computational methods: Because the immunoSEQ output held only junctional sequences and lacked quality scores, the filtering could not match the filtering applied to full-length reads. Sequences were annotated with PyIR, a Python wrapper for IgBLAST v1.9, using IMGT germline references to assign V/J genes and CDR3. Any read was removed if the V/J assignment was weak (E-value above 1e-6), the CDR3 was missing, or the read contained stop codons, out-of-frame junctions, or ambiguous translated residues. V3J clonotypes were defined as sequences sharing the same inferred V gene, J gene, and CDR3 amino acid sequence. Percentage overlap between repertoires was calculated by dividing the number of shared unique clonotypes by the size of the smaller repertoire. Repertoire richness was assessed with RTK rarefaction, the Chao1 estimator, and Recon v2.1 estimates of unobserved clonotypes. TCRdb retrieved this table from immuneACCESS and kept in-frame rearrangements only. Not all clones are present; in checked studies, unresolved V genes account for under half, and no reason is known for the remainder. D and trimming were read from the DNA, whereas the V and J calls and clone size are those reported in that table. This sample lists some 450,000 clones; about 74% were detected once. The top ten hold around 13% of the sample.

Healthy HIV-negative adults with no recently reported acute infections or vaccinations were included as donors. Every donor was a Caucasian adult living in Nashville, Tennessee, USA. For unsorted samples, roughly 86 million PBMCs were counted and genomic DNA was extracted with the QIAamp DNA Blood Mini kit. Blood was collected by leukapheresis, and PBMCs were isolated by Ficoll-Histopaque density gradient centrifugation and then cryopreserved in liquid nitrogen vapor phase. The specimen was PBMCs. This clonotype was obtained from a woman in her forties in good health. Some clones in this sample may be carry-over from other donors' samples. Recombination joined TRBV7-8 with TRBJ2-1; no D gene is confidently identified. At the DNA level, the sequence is TGTGCCAGCAGCTTAACTGACTTTTCTATTGAGCAGTTCTTC. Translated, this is CASSLTDFSIEQFF.